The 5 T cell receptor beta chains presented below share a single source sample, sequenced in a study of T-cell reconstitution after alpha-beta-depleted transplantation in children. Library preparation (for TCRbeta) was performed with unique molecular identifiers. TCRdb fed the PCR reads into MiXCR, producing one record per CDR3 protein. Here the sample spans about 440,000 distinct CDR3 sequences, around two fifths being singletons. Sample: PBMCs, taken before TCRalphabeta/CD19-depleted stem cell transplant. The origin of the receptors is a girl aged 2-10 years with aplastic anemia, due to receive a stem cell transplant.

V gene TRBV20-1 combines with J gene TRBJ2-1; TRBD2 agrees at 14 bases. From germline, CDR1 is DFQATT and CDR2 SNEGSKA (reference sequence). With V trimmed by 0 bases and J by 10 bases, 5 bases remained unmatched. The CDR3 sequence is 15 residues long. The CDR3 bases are TGCAGTGCTAGAGACGGGACTAGCGGGAGAGTGGAGCAGTTCTTC. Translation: CSARDGTSGRVEQFF.

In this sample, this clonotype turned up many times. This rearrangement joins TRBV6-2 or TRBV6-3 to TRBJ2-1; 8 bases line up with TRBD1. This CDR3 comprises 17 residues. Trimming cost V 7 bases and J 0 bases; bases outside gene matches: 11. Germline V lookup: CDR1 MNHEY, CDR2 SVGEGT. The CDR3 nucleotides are TGTGCCAGCATTAATCGTCCAGGGGGCGCCTCCTACAATGAGCAGTTCTTC. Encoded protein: CASINRPGGASYNEQFF.

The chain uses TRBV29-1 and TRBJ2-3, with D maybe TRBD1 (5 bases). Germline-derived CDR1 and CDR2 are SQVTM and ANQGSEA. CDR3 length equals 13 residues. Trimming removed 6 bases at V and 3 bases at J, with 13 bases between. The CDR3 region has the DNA TGCAGCGTCACCTCGCCAGGGACAGATACGCAGTATTTT. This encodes CSVTSPGTDTQYF.

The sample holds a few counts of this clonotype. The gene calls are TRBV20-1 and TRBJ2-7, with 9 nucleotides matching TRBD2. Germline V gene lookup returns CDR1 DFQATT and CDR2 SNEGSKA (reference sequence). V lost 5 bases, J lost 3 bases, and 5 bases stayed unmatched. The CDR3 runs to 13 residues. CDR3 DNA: TGCAGTGCTCGACTAGCGGAAGACTACGAGCAGTACTTC. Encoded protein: CSARLAEDYEQYF.

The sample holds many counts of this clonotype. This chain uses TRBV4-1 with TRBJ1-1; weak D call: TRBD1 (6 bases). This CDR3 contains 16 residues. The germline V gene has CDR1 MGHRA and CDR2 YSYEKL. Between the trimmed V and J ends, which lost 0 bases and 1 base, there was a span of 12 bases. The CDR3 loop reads CASSQDPAGANTEAFF. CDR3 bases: TGCGCCAGCAGCCAAGATCCGGCAGGGGCGAACACTGAAGCTTTCTTT.